The T cell receptor beta chain under discussion was sequenced for a study of vaccination and CD4 T cells after COVID-19. The time point is: late sampling 161 to 241 days after vaccination in three convalescent patients. Sample treatment: approximately 9-day PBMC culture with coronavirus spike peptide pools or control peptides (ViraFEST assay). Expanded clonotypes were found by TCR sequencing after peptide-pool stimulation (ViraFEST). The authors cultured about 2.2 million PBMCs per well with roughly 9.8 IU/ml IL-2 and 7.5 to 10 ug/ml peptide pools. From germline, CDR1 is LNHDA and CDR2 SQIVND (reference sequence). This CDR3 is built from 16 residues. Germline trimming cut 3 bases from V and 2 bases from J; bases unmatched to any gene: 3. Sequencing of cultured CD4+ T cell DNA used the Oncomine TCR Beta short-read assay. TCRdb ran MiXCR on the PCR reads and lists one entry per CDR3 protein. The data hold about 24,000 distinct CDR3 sequences, with 30% observed a single time.

This clonotype is medium-sized (0.01 to 0.1%). Its antigen remains unknown. This clonotype was sampled from a human donor who had recovered from COVID-19. The sample in question was CD4+ T cells from blood, cultured in vitro, obtained about 7 months after SARS-CoV-2 vaccination. The genes are TRBV19 and TRBJ1-5; 11 nucleotides align to TRBD1. CDR3 sequence: CASSIRDRGGNQPQHF. The CDR3 region has the DNA TGTGCCAGTAGTATCCGGGACAGGGGGGGCAATCAGCCCCAGCATTTT.